Below are 6 T cell receptor beta chains sequenced from a single sample in a study of OX40 agonist ivuxolimab in advanced cancers. Clones were read by immunoSEQ multiplex PCR, and TCRdb kept only the in-frame ones, dropping some. The data contain approximately 17,000 clones, 82% of them singletons. The sequencing here drew on CD4+ or CD8+ T cells sorted from blood, taken in a trial of the OX40 agonist ivuxolimab. The receptor source for this set is an adult with an advanced solid tumor such as melanoma, head and neck, liver or kidney cancer.

This clone has a single count. J is TRBJ1-6 and V is TRBV7-2, with a weak D call TRBD1 (6 bases). Germline CDR1 and CDR2: SGHTA and FQGNSA. The germline V and J ends were trimmed by 4 bases and 7 bases, with 20 bases remaining between them. The CDR3 totals 17 residues. CDR3 nucleotides: TGTGCCAGCAGCTCATCCCCCTACAGGGTTCCCAATTCACCCCTCCACTTT. It encodes CASSSSPYRVPNSPLHF.

The rearrangement joins TRBV23-1 to TRBJ2-2; the D gene could be TRBD1 or TRBD2 (5 bases each). TRBV23-1 is an ORF, with its function uncertain. This CDR3 has 15 residues. Trimming took 3 bases from V and 1 from J, leaving 9 bases between them. The CDR3 DNA is TGCGCCAGCAGTCATGGGACGGAGAACACCGGGGAGCTGTTTTTT. Its protein is CASSHGTENTGELFF.

In regard to this clone: The junction does not match germline at one end; this may be a read error. The V and J genes are TRBV30 and TRBJ1-4; perhaps TRBD1 as D (5 bases). CDR3 length equals 13 residues. Germline CDR1 is GTSNPN and CDR2 is SVGIG (reference sequence). CDR3 coding DNA: TGTGCCTGCGGGGGGGTGACTAAGGAAAAACTGTTTTTT. Translating it yields CACGGVTKEKLFF.

CDR3 DNA: TGTGCCTGGGGGAGGGCCGGGACAGTGAACACTGAAGCTTTCTTT. Protein sequence: CAWGRAGTVNTEAFF. The V call is TRBV30, the J call TRBJ1-1, with TRBD1 matching 7 bases. Per the germline V gene, CDR1 is GTSNPN and CDR2 is SVGIG (reference sequence). J was trimmed by 0 bases and V by 5 bases; bases with no gene match: 9. This CDR3 is built from 15 residues.

The rearrangement joins TRBV6-1 to TRBJ1-4; maybe TRBD1 (6 bases). CDR3 size: 15 residues. Germline CDR1 reads MNHNS; CDR2 reads SASEGT. V was trimmed by 8 bases and J by 8 bases, leaving 21 bases between them. This CDR3 reads CASARDTLLPEKLFF. The CDR3 DNA is TGTGCCAGCGCCCGGGACACCCTATTGCCGGAAAAACTGTTTTTT.

CDR3 region: CASSPRSTGTSDEQFF. For the CDR3, the DNA is TGCGCCAGCAGCCCAAGAAGTACGGGGACTAGCGATGAGCAGTTCTTC. The chain joins TRBV4-1 to TRBJ2-1; 10 bases align to TRBD2. The V gene end was trimmed by 4 bases and the J gene end by 8 bases; junction bases not matched to a gene: 11. This CDR3 is built from 16 residues. The germline V gene encodes CDR1 MGHRA and CDR2 YSYEKL.